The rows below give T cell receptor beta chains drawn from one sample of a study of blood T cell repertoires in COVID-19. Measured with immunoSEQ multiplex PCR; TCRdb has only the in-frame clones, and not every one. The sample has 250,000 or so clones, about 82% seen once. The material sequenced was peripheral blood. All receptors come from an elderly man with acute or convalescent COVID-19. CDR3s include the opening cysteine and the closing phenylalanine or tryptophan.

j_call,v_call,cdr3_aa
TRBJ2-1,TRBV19,CASSDRGGFEQFF
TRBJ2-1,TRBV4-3,CASSQELALHNEQFF
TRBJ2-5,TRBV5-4,CASSSPGIEETQYF
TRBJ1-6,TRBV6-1,CASSATLGRSYNSPLHF
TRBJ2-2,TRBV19,CASSGGLAGVHGELFF
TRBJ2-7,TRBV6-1,CASSVMGTGSGSNEQYF
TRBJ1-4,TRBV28,CASASTNEKLFF
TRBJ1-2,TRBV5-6,CASSSSLGESGGYTF
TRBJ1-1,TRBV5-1,CASSLGQTGEAFF
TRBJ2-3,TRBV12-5,CASGLGQGSGTDTQYF
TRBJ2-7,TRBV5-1,CASSWLPTSGSEPPYEQYF
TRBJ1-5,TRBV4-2,CASSLGQGGSQPQHF
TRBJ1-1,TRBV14,CASSPSGTVNTEAFF
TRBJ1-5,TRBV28,CASSLSGTGYNQPQHF
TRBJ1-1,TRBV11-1,CASGGIGVGTEAFF
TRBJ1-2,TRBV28,CASSSPGQGLGYTF
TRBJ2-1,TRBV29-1,CSVEAGGNNEQFF